This T cell receptor beta chain was identified during a study of blood T cell repertoires in COVID-19. For the study at large: There were acute and convalescent COVID-19 samples, and they came from the United States, Italy and Spain.

The CDR3 extends over 13 amino acids. The germline CDR1 and CDR2 sequences are SQVTM and ANQGSEA. The V end was cut by 4 bases, the J end by 4 bases, with 10 bases between. Enrolled through a virtual design, the participants were between about 18 and 100 years of age and came from approximately 25 US areas. Among Cohort 3 donors, those recovered had two negative PCRs, clearance, or symptom resolution. In the original workflow: How many nucleated cells were present was estimated from reference gene primer amplification. Assay used: immunoSEQ multiplex PCR; TCRdb lists only in-frame clones, some missing. Clonal size and the V and J genes are those of that table, whereas D and trimming came from the DNA. This table holds a few hundred thousand clones, roughly 86% found once.

The chain links TRBV29-1 to TRBJ2-2; no firm D call. This TCR was sampled from a woman aged 50 to 65 who had recovered from COVID-19. Sequencing was carried out using PBMCs or T cells enriched from blood (not recorded which). The CDR3 DNA is TGCAGCGTTGTCGGGTCTTTCACCGGGGAGCTGTTTTTT. Residues: CSVVGSFTGELFF.